What follows is one T cell receptor beta chain and its context. The antigen remains unidentified. The length of the CDR3 is 13 residues. The germline gives CDR1 LGHNA, CDR2 YSLEER. With 4 bases removed from V and 5 bases from J, the gap between germline ends came to 11 bases. This PCR relied on a set of 60 Vbeta primers and 13 Jbeta primers. TCRdb's copy holds only in-frame clones and misses some; the assay was immunoSEQ multiplex PCR. The table shows under 200,000 clones, with roughly 80% occurring only once. This sample was included in a study of cytomegalovirus exposure and HLA in healthy donors. Study findings and constraints: It was only CMV serostatus that was available as immune exposure information. The authors listed roughly 150 TCR beta chains as cytomegalovirus-associated. Highest at DRB1 and lowest at HLA-C, TCR association rates differed among HLA loci in a later analysis.

What was sequenced was PBMCs. This sequence joins TRBV4-3 and TRBJ2-5; tentative D call: TRBD1 (6 bases). The TCR comes from a male donor in good health and CMV-seronegative. As DNA, the CDR3 is TGCGCCAGCAGCCCTCCAGGGGCGGAGACCCAGTACTTC. This codes for CASSPPGAETQYF.